Each of the 4 T cell receptor beta chains below was sequenced from the same sample in a study of cytomegalovirus exposure and HLA in healthy donors. 60 Vbeta and 13 Jbeta primers were used in PCR. Only in-frame clones appear in the TCRdb table, and some are missing; sequencing was by immunoSEQ multiplex PCR. Of more than 95,000 clones listed, roughly 66% are singletons. Sequencing used PBMCs. The receptor set was obtained from a woman aged 45-60 years in good health and CMV-seronegative.

This chain connects TRBV4-2 to TRBJ2-7; D is possibly TRBD2 (5 bases). V lost 3 bases and J lost 1, with 13 bases in between. Looked up from germline, CDR1 is LGHNA and CDR2 is YNFKEQ. This CDR3 contains 15 residues. CDR3 sequence (DNA): TGTGCCAGCAGCCAGGCTGGCCGGGATTCCTACGAGCAGTACTTC. It encodes CASSQAGRDSYEQYF.

The V and J genes are TRBV28 and TRBJ2-5, with 7 bases matching TRBD2. Germline-derived CDR1 and CDR2 are MDHEN and SYDVKM. The length of the CDR3 is 12 residues. The ends lost 4 bases at V and 4 bases at J; junction bases unmatched: 0. Here the CDR3 reads CASSSGGETQYF. The DNA of the CDR3 is TGTGCCAGCAGTTCGGGAGGAGAGACCCAGTACTTC.

This chain links TRBV4-3 with TRBJ1-4; no definite D call. Trimming removed 3 bases from V and 4 bases from J, with 12 bases in between. CDR1 and CDR2 (germline): LGHNA, YSLEER. The CDR3 totals 15 residues. CDR3 region: CASSHKRVGNEKLFF. The CDR3 region has the DNA TGCGCCAGCAGCCATAAACGGGTCGGTAATGAAAAACTGTTTTTT.

The chain links TRBV30 to TRBJ1-4; no firm D call. Trimming took off 7 bases at V and 7 bases at J, with 19 bases between the two ends. CDR3 length: 14 residues. Per germline, CDR1 GTSNPN and CDR2 SVGIG (reference sequence). This CDR3 is CAFGGPLQVEKLFF. CDR3 bases: TGTGCCTTTGGAGGCCCGCTTCAGGTTGAAAAACTGTTTTTT.